This entry lists 32 T cell receptor beta chains sequenced from one sample in a study of shared clonotypes between healthy human individuals (dated by TCRdb to the early 2020s). The library was generated by the immunoSEQ multiplex PCR assay. TCRdb limited this immuneACCESS table to in-frame rearrangements with V and J called. A share of clones is missing; checked studies link under half to unresolved V genes, and the rest is unexplained. This sample holds roughly 480,000 clones; less than 80% were observed only once. The ten biggest clones cover about an eighth of the sample. Source material: PBMCs. All receptors come from a woman aged 40 to 50 in good health. Some clones in this sample may be carry-over from other donors' samples.

Comment on this clone: The same CDR3 is also encoded by other DNA sequences in this sample. The J gene is TRBJ2-2, the V gene TRBV27; 10 nucleotides align to TRBD1. The CDR3 length is 15 residues. The J segment lost 6 bases and the V segment lost 4 bases, leaving 5 bases of the junction unmatched. CDR1 and CDR2 from the germline V gene are MNHEY and SMNVEV (reference sequence). Here the CDR3 DNA reads TGTGCCAGCAGTTCCCGGGACAGGGGTTCCGGGGAGCTGTTTTTT. It is translated as CASSSRDRGSGELFF.

Of note for this clone: The same CDR3 also results from other DNA sequences found in this sample. The V and J genes are TRBV4-1 and TRBJ2-3, with D perhaps matching TRBD2 (6 bases). The CDR3 contains 14 residues. V lost 1 base to trimming and J lost 3 bases, with 8 bases between them. Germline V gene sequence: CDR1 MGHRA, CDR2 YSYEKL. The DNA for the CDR3 is TGCGCCAGCAGCCAAGGGGCGGGGACAGATACGCAGTATTTT. Protein: CASSQGAGTDTQYF.

A few counts support this clone. The chain employs TRBV6-5 and TRBJ1-1; D is possibly TRBD1 (5 bases). Germline-derived CDR1 and CDR2 are MNHEY and SVGAGI. Trimming stripped 8 bases from V and 6 bases from J, with 13 bases between. The CDR3 length is 12 residues. CDR3 sequence: CASWRRGPEAFF. CDR3 nucleotides: TGTGCCAGCTGGAGAAGGGGACCTGAAGCTTTCTTT.

CDR3 sequence (DNA): TGTGCCAGCTCCCCATCGACTAGCGGGAGATCCTACAATGAGCAGTTCTTC. It translates to CASSPSTSGRSYNEQFF. V usage is TRBV18 and J usage is TRBJ2-1; 12 bases fit TRBD2. Germline CDR1 reads KGHSH; CDR2 reads LQKENI. This CDR3 is built from 17 residues. The V gene end was trimmed by 6 bases and the J gene end by 1 base; junction bases not matched to a gene: 7.

The chain couples TRBV7-3 to TRBJ2-1, with 10 bases matching TRBD2. V gave up 3 bases and J gave up 4 bases; unmatched junction bases: 6. Per germline, CDR1 SGHTA and CDR2 FQGTGA. There are 16 residues in the CDR3. The CDR3 bases are TGTGCCAGCAGCTTGGCCGGGACTAGCGAGTACAATGAGCAGTTCTTC. Amino acids: CASSLAGTSEYNEQFF.

The gene calls are TRBV4-2 and TRBJ2-7; either TRBD1 or TRBD2 may fit D (5 bases each). There are 14 residues in the CDR3. Germline lookup yields CDR1 LGHNA and CDR2 YNFKEQ. Trimming took off 4 bases at V and 6 bases at J, with 16 bases between the two ends. The CDR3 is CASSLAPGLGEQYF. In DNA, the CDR3 is TGTGCCAGCAGCCTAGCGCCAGGGTTGGGCGAGCAGTACTTC.

The chain has TRBV11-2 and TRBJ2-1; possibly TRBD1 for D (6 bases). The CDR3 has 12 amino acids. Germline V CDR1 and CDR2: SGHAT, FQNNGV. V shed 1 base and J shed 14 bases, with 12 bases lying between them. The CDR3 loop reads CASSLAGVIEFF. As DNA, the CDR3 is TGTGCCAGCAGCTTAGCAGGGGTTATCGAGTTCTTC.

This chain joins TRBV7-3 and TRBJ2-2; 9 bases line up with TRBD2. The CDR3 extends over 17 amino acids. From germline, CDR1 is SGHTA and CDR2 FQGTGA. J gave up 2 bases and V 0 bases, and 4 bases lay outside the gene matches. The CDR3 spells CASSLTFLAGNTGELFF. The DNA of the CDR3 is TGTGCCAGCAGCTTAACGTTTCTAGCGGGAAACACCGGGGAGCTGTTTTTT.

V and J are TRBV7-8 and TRBJ1-5, with TRBD1 matching over 10 bases. The CDR3 runs to 16 residues. Germline CDR1 is SGHVS and CDR2 is FQNEAQ. Trimming at V came to 5 bases and at J to 7 bases, leaving 11 bases not matched to a gene. CDR3 sequence: CASSTGTGVIRQPQHF. In DNA, the CDR3 is TGTGCCAGCAGCACCGGGACAGGGGTCATCCGGCAGCCCCAGCATTTT.

The chain employs TRBV30 and TRBJ2-7; 10 bases line up with TRBD1. CDR1 GTSNPN and CDR2 SVGIG come from the germline V gene (reference sequence). The CDR3 has 13 amino acids. Trimming cost V 4 bases and J 5 bases; bases outside gene matches: 5. The CDR3 DNA reads as TGTGCCTGGACCAGGGGGACAGGGGACGAGCAGTACTTC. This sequence encodes CAWTRGTGDEQYF.

This clone appeared a few times. This chain connects TRBV4-2 to TRBJ2-3; no reliable D call. V lost 0 bases and J 4 bases, leaving 5 bases between the germline ends. Looked up from germline, CDR1 is LGHNA and CDR2 is YNFKEQ. The CDR3 contains 13 residues. CDR3 protein: CASSQDLADTQYF. Written as DNA, the CDR3 is TGTGCCAGCAGCCAAGATCTGGCAGATACGCAGTATTTT.

The rearrangement uses TRBV7-2 and TRBJ1-1; no definite D call. The V end was cut by 3 bases, the J end by 1 base, with 6 bases between. Germline V gene sequence: CDR1 SGHTA, CDR2 FQGNSA. This CDR3 spans 13 amino acids. The CDR3 protein is CASSFWGNTEAFF. As DNA, the CDR3 is TGTGCCAGCAGCTTTTGGGGGAACACTGAAGCTTTCTTT.

This CDR3 reads CASSLVAQDGYTF. The CDR3, as DNA: TGTGCCAGCAGCTTAGTGGCACAGGATGGCTACACCTTC. V usage is TRBV7-9 and J usage is TRBJ1-2; possible D gene TRBD1, 5 bases. The CDR3 length is 13 residues. With 1 base removed from V and 6 bases from J, the gap between germline ends came to 9 bases. Germline CDR1 is SEHNR and CDR2 is FQNEAQ (reference sequence).

The CDR3 DNA reads as TGTGCCAGCAGCGCCGAGACAGGCGGATTGACTGAAGCTTTCTTT. It is translated as CASSAETGGLTEAFF. V is TRBV5-8 and J is TRBJ1-1; maybe TRBD1 (6 bases). Germline loops: CDR1 SGHTS, CDR2 YDEGEE. V was trimmed by 4 bases and J by 5 bases, leaving 18 bases between them. The CDR3 is 15 residues long.

V usage is TRBV6-6 and J usage is TRBJ2-3, with 9 bases aligning to TRBD2. Germline CDR1 is MNHNY and CDR2 is SVGAGI (reference sequence). J was trimmed by 0 bases and V by 6 bases; bases with no gene match: 4. This CDR3 is built from 15 residues. The CDR3 protein is CASRPSGTSTDTQYF. Written as DNA, the CDR3 is TGTGCCAGCAGGCCTAGCGGGACTAGCACAGATACGCAGTATTTT.

This clone occurred once. The V gene is TRBV4-2, the J gene TRBJ2-2, with D possibly TRBD2 on 6 matching bases. V lost 5 bases and J lost 0, with 10 bases in between. The CDR3 covers 15 residues. Germline V gene lookup returns CDR1 LGHNA and CDR2 YNFKEQ. The CDR3 nucleotides read TGTGCCAGCAGCGCGGAGCGGGCGAACACCGGGGAGCTGTTTTTT. The encoded protein is CASSAERANTGELFF.

This clone was found a few times. This chain uses TRBV7-3 with TRBJ2-1; 7 bases are shared with TRBD1. After removal of 2 bases from V and 3 bases from J, the junction contained 16 bases not matched to a gene. The CDR3 sequence is 19 residues long. Germline CDR1 SGHTA, CDR2 FQGTGA. The CDR3 here is CASSLAPSSTGSFYNEQFF. The CDR3 region has the DNA TGTGCCAGCAGCTTAGCCCCCTCGTCGACAGGGAGTTTCTACAATGAGCAGTTCTTC.

The chain combines TRBV28 with TRBJ2-5; no clear D. Germline V gene lookup returns CDR1 MDHEN and CDR2 SYDVKM. The CDR3 runs 15 residues. Trimming shortened V by 6 bases and J by 2 bases, and 16 bases separated the two germline ends. The CDR3 protein is CASSWTAMGQETQYF. In nucleotides, the CDR3 is TGTGCCAGCAGCTGGACGGCGATGGGGCAAGAGACCCAGTACTTC.

The rearrangement joins TRBV2 to TRBJ2-1, with D possibly matching TRBD1 (6 bases). Germline V gives CDR1 SNHLY, CDR2 FYNNEI. V lost 0 bases to trimming and J lost 1 base, with 13 bases between them. The CDR3 totals 17 residues. The CDR3 spells CASSEAASGQSYNEQFF. The CDR3 DNA sequence: TGTGCCAGCAGTGAAGCGGCGTCAGGACAGTCCTACAATGAGCAGTTCTTC.

DNA for the CDR3: TGTGCCAGCAGCTTAATCGTACAGAAGAACACCGGGGAGCTGTTTTTT. Translation: CASSLIVQKNTGELFF. The chain joins TRBV11-2 to TRBJ2-2; D is unresolved. The CDR3 is made up of 16 amino acids. The germline CDR1 and CDR2 sequences are SGHAT and FQNNGV. The germline V and J ends were trimmed by 2 bases and 1 base, with 11 bases remaining between them. Full variable domain (missing parts from reference TRBV11-2 and TRBJ2-2): EAGVAQSPRYKIIEKRQSVAFWCNPISGHATLYWYQQILGQGPKLLIQFQNNGVVDDSQLPKDRFSAERLKGVDSTLKIQPAKLEDSAVYLCASSLIVQKNTGELFFGEGSRLTVL.

This clone was counted a few times. J is TRBJ2-3 and V is TRBV7-3; TRBD1 might be the D (6 bases). V lost 4 bases and J 0 bases, leaving 11 bases between the germline ends. Germline loops: CDR1 SGHTA, CDR2 FQGTGA. This CDR3 has 15 amino acids. CDR3 DNA: TGTGCCAGCAGCTCAGGGGTTTTCAGCACAGATACGCAGTATTTT. It translates to CASSSGVFSTDTQYF.

The rearrangement joins TRBV7-2 to TRBJ2-2; 9 bases are shared with TRBD1. The CDR3 totals 16 residues. Looked up from germline, CDR1 is SGHTA and CDR2 is FQGNSA. The V gene end was trimmed by 2 bases and the J gene end by 7 bases; junction bases not matched to a gene: 8. This CDR3 reads CASSLLQGASGGELFF. The DNA for the CDR3 is TGTGCCAGCAGCTTACTACAGGGGGCAAGCGGCGGGGAGCTGTTTTTT.

The genes are TRBV19 and TRBJ2-7; 7 nucleotides match TRBD1. V gave up 5 bases and J gave up 0 bases; unmatched junction bases: 4. Germline V gene sequence: CDR1 LNHDA, CDR2 SQIVND (reference sequence). CDR3 length: 14 amino acids. The CDR3 reads CASSGQASSYEQYF. The CDR3 nucleotides are TGTGCCAGTAGTGGACAGGCGAGCTCCTACGAGCAGTACTTC.

This chain links TRBV5-4 with TRBJ2-1, with a possible D match to TRBD2 (6 bases). V was cut by 4 bases and J by 4 bases, with 21 bases left in between. The germline gives CDR1 SGHNT, CDR2 YYREEE (reference sequence). The CDR3 contains 17 residues. The CDR3 loop is CASSRGTGGTEYNEQFF. The CDR3 DNA reads as TGTGCCAGCAGCCGCGGTACGGGCGGGACCGAGTACAATGAGCAGTTCTTC.

This chain joins TRBV5-1 and TRBJ2-1; 8 nucleotides line up with TRBD2. The V segment lost 2 bases and the J segment 6 bases; nucleotides outside the gene matches: 4. The CDR3 runs 14 residues. Per the germline V gene, CDR1 is SGHRS and CDR2 is YFSETQ. Here the CDR3 DNA reads TGCGCCAGCAGCTTTACTAGCGGTATCAATGAGCAGTTCTTC. Protein product: CASSFTSGINEQFF.

This clone was counted once. CDR3 residues: CASSQDWGDPKTIYF. For the CDR3, the DNA is TGTGCCAGCAGCCAAGACTGGGGGGACCCTAAGACCATATATTTT. V gene TRBV4-2 combines with J gene TRBJ1-3; a possible D gene is TRBD1 (5 bases). V was shortened by 0 bases and J by 10 bases, with 16 bases between the two germline ends. The CDR3 spans 15 residues. Germline CDR1 LGHNA, CDR2 YNFKEQ.

The V call is TRBV7-2, the J call TRBJ1-5; D not certain. Germline loops: CDR1 SGHTA, CDR2 FQGNSA. V shed 3 bases and J shed 0 bases, with 3 bases lying between them. The CDR3 extends over 13 amino acids. This CDR3 is CASSFYSNQPQHF. DNA of the CDR3: TGTGCCAGCAGCTTCTATAGCAATCAGCCCCAGCATTTT. Complete variable domain (other parts from reference TRBV7-2 and TRBJ1-5): GAGVSQSPSNKVTEKGKDVELRCDPISGHTALYWYRQSLGQGLEFLIYFQGNSAPDKSGLPSDRFSAERTGGSVSTLTIQRTQQEDSAVYLCASSFYSNQPQHFGDGTRLSIL.

The gene calls are TRBV28 and TRBJ1-1, with D tentatively TRBD1 (6 bases). With 7 bases removed from V and 6 bases from J, the gap between germline ends came to 15 bases. Germline assignment: CDR1 MDHEN and CDR2 SYDVKM. The CDR3 runs to 13 residues. The CDR3 DNA reads as TGTGCCAGCATTCCGGGGGGGGGCCCTGAAGCTTTCTTT. This codes for CASIPGGGPEAFF.

This chain joins TRBV6-5 and TRBJ2-1, with 9 bases aligning to TRBD1. Germline assignment: CDR1 MNHEY and CDR2 SVGAGI. Unmatched junction bases numbered 4, after V lost 5 bases and J lost 2 bases. The CDR3 sequence is 15 residues long. The CDR3 coding sequence is TGTGCCAGCAGTGCCACAGGGGGCACCTACAATGAGCAGTTCTTC. It specifies CASSATGGTYNEQFF.

With regard to this clone: Other DNA sequences of this sample code for an identical CDR3. The J gene is TRBJ2-7, the V gene TRBV5-8, with D hard to call. This CDR3 comprises 13 residues. Trimming cost V 2 bases and J 1 base, with 7 bases left between them. The germline CDR1 and CDR2 sequences are SGHTS and YDEGEE. CDR3 in DNA: TGTGCCAGCAGCTTCTCCGGTTCCTACGAGCAGTACTTC. It is translated as CASSFSGSYEQYF.

The CDR3 is CASSEASASYNEQFF. CDR3 bases: TGTGCCAGCAGTGAAGCTAGCGCGTCCTACAATGAGCAGTTCTTC. V is TRBV2 and J is TRBJ2-1; D is perhaps TRBD2 (5 bases). The CDR3 extends over 15 amino acids. The germline CDR1 and CDR2 sequences are SNHLY and FYNNEI. V lost 0 bases and J 1 base, leaving 7 bases between the germline ends.

This chain links TRBV27 with TRBJ1-2, with 7 bases fitting TRBD1. V lost 0 bases, J lost 6 bases, and 7 bases stayed unmatched. Germline V gene lookup returns CDR1 MNHEY and CDR2 SMNVEV (reference sequence). The CDR3 runs to 15 residues. CDR3 sequence reads: CASSLSPTGINGYTF. The CDR3 DNA is TGTGCCAGCAGTTTATCGCCGACAGGGATTAATGGCTACACCTTC.